Included here is one TCR beta chain sequence, with context. Its target is unknown. These data come from a study of radiotherapy plus CTLA-4 blockade in lung cancer. Looking at the study overall: Objective responses arose in approximately 19% of patients, and approximately 30% experienced disease control. Points from the study as a whole: The best predictor of response was reported to be early blood T cell clone dynamics, with interferon-beta. Clones of tumor-derived TCRs expanded in blood after radiotherapy plus ipilimumab.

Patients in the study, people with chemo-refractory metastatic non-small-cell lung cancer, received focal radiation plus ipilimumab CTLA-4 blockade. TCRdb's table, derived via immunoSEQ multiplex PCR, lists solely in-frame clones and lacks some. The sample shows 85,000 to 120,000 clones, more than 70% of them seen only once. Material: peripheral blood, obtained from a patient treated with radiotherapy plus ipilimumab. The sequence was obtained from a human donor with non-small cell lung cancer that progressed on radiotherapy plus ipilimumab. Some clones in this sample may be carry-over from other donors' samples.

CDR3 sequence: CASSLDDQPQHF. CDR3 in DNA: TGTGCCAGCAGCTTAGACGATCAGCCCCAGCATTTT. The V gene is TRBV7-9, the J gene TRBJ1-5; D unclear. The CDR3 has 12 residues. Germline CDR1 reads SEHNR; CDR2 reads FQNEAQ (reference sequence). Trimming left V 1 base short and J 5 bases short, with 3 bases between.